A single T cell receptor (beta chain) is shown here with its context. Its target is unknown. The data derive from a study of fetal regulatory T cell absence and autoimmunity. Study-level information: The IPEX patients lacked clinical diabetes but had exocrine pancreas autoimmunity.

Findings of the study overall: Pancreas TCRs were oligoclonally enriched versus cord blood, some clones over 80-fold.

Sequencing was at survey level. Here immunoSEQ multiplex PCR was the method, and the copy in TCRdb shows in-frame clones only, minus some. This repertoire shows some 50,000 clones, about 79% found once; its top ten account for 0.4% to 0.45%. The germline gives CDR1 SGHVS, CDR2 FNYEAQ. This CDR3 is 14 amino acids long. V dropped 3 bases and J dropped 7 bases, with 12 bases sitting between them. The J gene is TRBJ2-2, the V gene TRBV7-6; D remains ambiguous. This TCR derives from a newborn boy with IPEX syndrome. Sample: cord blood. The CDR3 region has the DNA TGTGCCAGCAGCTTCCCCTCGAGAGACGGGGAGCTGTTTTTT. Amino acid sequence: CASSFPSRDGELFF.